Described below is a single TCR beta chain sequence and its context. This entry belongs to a study of blood T cell repertoires in COVID-19. Study-wide background: From the United States, Italy and Spain came samples of acute and convalescent COVID-19. From T cells, B-cell-depleted T cells, or PBMCs came the material, which was cDNA or gDNA.

Germline V gene lookup returns CDR1 PRHDT and CDR2 FYEKMQ (reference sequence). V was trimmed by 6 bases and J by 0 bases, leaving 3 bases between them. The CDR3 spans 13 residues. As processed by the authors: Amplified reference gene primers provided the basis for estimating nucleated cell counts. Clones were sequenced by immunoSEQ multiplex PCR, and TCRdb holds only the in-frame ones, with some missing. For V, J and clone size, that table is used; D and trimming come from the DNA. The sample gives 25,000 to 30,000 clones, around 92% of which show up once; roughly 3% is in the top ten. The sample taken for sequencing was peripheral blood. This chain uses TRBV13 with TRBJ2-6; D remains ambiguous. This sequence originates from a human donor in a cohort sampled during active COVID-19. CDR3 nucleotide sequence: TGTGCCAGCAGTCGCTCTGGGGCCAACGTCCTGACTTTC. Protein: CASSRSGANVLTF.